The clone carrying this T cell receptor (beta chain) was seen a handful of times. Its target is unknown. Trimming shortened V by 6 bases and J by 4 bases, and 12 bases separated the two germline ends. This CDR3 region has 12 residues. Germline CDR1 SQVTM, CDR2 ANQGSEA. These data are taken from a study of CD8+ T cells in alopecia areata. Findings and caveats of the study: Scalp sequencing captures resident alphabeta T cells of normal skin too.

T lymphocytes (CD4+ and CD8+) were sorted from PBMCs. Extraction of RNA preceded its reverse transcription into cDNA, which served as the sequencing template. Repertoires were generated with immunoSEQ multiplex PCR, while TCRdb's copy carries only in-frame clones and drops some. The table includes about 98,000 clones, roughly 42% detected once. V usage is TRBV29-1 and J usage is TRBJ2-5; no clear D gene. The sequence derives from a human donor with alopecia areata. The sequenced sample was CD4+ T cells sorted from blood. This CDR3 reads CSVLGLPETQYF. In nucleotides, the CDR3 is TGCAGCGTCCTCGGGCTACCAGAGACCCAGTACTTC.